The 3 T cell receptor beta chains in this list originate from one sample, sequenced in a study of T cell responses to AZD1222 COVID-19 vaccine. Assay used: immunoSEQ multiplex PCR; TCRdb lists only in-frame clones, some missing. The sample comprises some 97,000 clones, 85% to 90% of which are singletons, and about a sixth rests with the top ten. The sample consisted of peripheral blood, taken on day 0 of AZD1222 vaccination. The receptors originated from an adult in good health.

The V gene is TRBV11-3, the J gene TRBJ1-2; TRBD1 aligns across 8 bases. The CDR3 loop spans 15 amino acids. V lost 5 bases to trimming and J lost 6 bases; unmatched junction nucleotides: 11. Germline-derived CDR1 and CDR2 are SGHNT and YENEEA. The DNA for the CDR3 is TGTGCCAGCAGCCCGACTACAGGGGGGCGTCATGGCTACACCTTC. Amino acids: CASSPTTGGRHGYTF.

The gene calls are TRBV2 and TRBJ1-2; D unclear. CDR3 length: 13 amino acids. The V gene's germline CDR1 is SNHLY and CDR2 FYNNEI. The V and J ends lost 5 bases and 8 bases respectively, with 15 bases between them. CDR3 nucleotides: TGTGCCAGCAGTCCTCAGGCCCAACAGGGCTACACCTTC. Residues: CASSPQAQQGYTF.

V and J are TRBV28 and TRBJ2-2; TRBD1 aligns across 10 bases. The CDR3 contains 18 residues. The germline gives CDR1 MDHEN, CDR2 SYDVKM. With V trimmed by 3 bases and J by 6 bases, 13 bases remained unmatched. The CDR3 protein is CASSFRDRGGRWSGELFF. The CDR3 DNA reads TGTGCCAGCAGTTTCCGGGACAGGGGAGGTCGTTGGTCCGGGGAGCTGTTTTTT.